The 27 T cell receptor beta chains below come from one sample, sequenced in a study of T cell repertoires in cytomegalovirus infection. These receptors' targets are unknown. One entry per CDR3 protein results from TCRdb running MiXCR on the reads. The repertoire holds some 800,000 distinct CDR3 sequences, with 32% as singletons. The specimen comprised cultured CD8+ T cells from PBMCs, sampled from culture after CMV antigen stimulation. The origin of the receptors is a human donor in good health (CMV status not recorded). Some clones in this sample may be carry-over from other donors' samples.

The rearrangement links TRBV6-6 to TRBJ2-7; TRBD1 is a possible D gene (5 bases). The CDR3 has 12 residues. The V gene lost 10 bases and the J gene lost 2 bases, with 12 bases spanning the gap. Germline V lookup: CDR1 MNHNY, CDR2 SVGAGI (reference sequence). In nucleotides, the CDR3 is TGTGCCACCCAACAGGACACCTACGAGCAGTACTTC. It is translated as CATQQDTYEQYF.

This chain uses TRBV14 with TRBJ2-2, with a tentative D call TRBD1 (6 bases). Germline values: CDR1 SGHDN, CDR2 FVKESK. The V and J ends lost 4 bases and 2 bases respectively, with 14 bases between them. The CDR3 runs to 16 residues. The CDR3 loop is CASSPAWGRNTGELFF. The DNA of the CDR3 is TGTGCCAGCAGCCCCGCGTGGGGGCGCAACACCGGGGAGCTGTTTTTT. Combining the CDR3 with reference TRBV14 and TRBJ2-2 gives the whole variable domain EAGVTQFPSHSVIEKGQTVTLRCDPISGHDNLYWYRRVMGKEIKFLLHFVKESKQDESGMPNNRFLAERTGGTYSTLKVQPAELEDSGVYFCASSPAWGRNTGELFFGEGSRLTVL.

This clonotype was detected a few times. A much larger clone differs by one base, so this may be a read error. The CDR3 ends on some other residue instead of the conserved phenylalanine or tryptophan, so this is likely a read error. The genes are TRBV5-6 and TRBJ2-7; D unclear. Trimming stripped 1 base from V and 6 bases from J, with 14 bases between. This CDR3 is 14 amino acids long. Germline V lookup: CDR1 SGHDT, CDR2 YYEEEE. CDR3: CASSLKADPLEQYY. CDR3 bases: TGTGCCAGCAGCTTGAAGGCCGATCCCCTCGAGCAGTACTAC.

This clonotype was counted between two and nine times. The gene calls are TRBV12-5 and TRBJ2-1, with D perhaps matching TRBD2 (7 bases). CDR3 size: 15 residues. The germline V gene has CDR1 LGHNT and CDR2 FRNRAP. Trimming took off 0 bases at V and 4 bases at J, with 10 bases between the two ends. CDR3 coding DNA: TGTGCTAGTGGTTTGGTCGAGGGGGGGTACAATGAGCAGTTCTTC. Translation gives CASGLVEGGYNEQFF.

As to this clonotype: At one end the junction does not follow the germline gene, possibly because of a read error. V is TRBV25-1 and J is TRBJ1-3; TRBD1 matches 10 bases. CDR3 length: 16 residues. From germline, CDR1 is MGHDK and CDR2 SYGVNS. The DNA of the CDR3 is TGTGCCAGCAGGGAATCGGGACAGGGGCCTGGAAACACCATATATTTT. Amino acids: CASRESGQGPGNTIYF. The variable domain in full, with the rest retrieved from reference TRBV25-1 and TRBJ1-3, is EADIYQTPRYLVIGTGKKITLECSQTMGHDKMYWYQQDPGMELHLIHYSYGVNSTEKGDLSSESTVSRIRTEHFPLTLESARPSHTSQYLCASRESGQGPGNTIYFGEGSWLTVV.

The table lists this clonotype with a few counts. The chain has TRBV5-4 and TRBJ1-4; D might be TRBD1 (5 bases). The V gene lost 4 bases and the J gene lost 6 bases, with 16 bases spanning the gap. CDR3 length: 15 amino acids. Germline assignment: CDR1 SGHNT and CDR2 YYREEE (reference sequence). The CDR3 loop is CASSGGDRGDEKLFF. The CDR3 DNA follows: TGTGCCAGCAGCGGAGGGGATCGGGGGGATGAAAAACTGTTTTTT.

The chain uses TRBV11-2 and TRBJ2-2, with 7 bases identical to TRBD1. J was trimmed by 7 bases and V by 1 base; bases with no gene match: 12. This CDR3 spans 17 amino acids. From germline, CDR1 is SGHAT and CDR2 FQNNGV. The CDR3 sequence: CASSLVATGIGGGELFF. CDR3 bases: TGTGCCAGCAGCTTAGTCGCGACAGGGATAGGAGGCGGGGAGCTGTTTTTT.

The CDR3 region has the DNA TGTGCCAGCAGCTTTCACCCCTCTGACGGGACAGGAGAAAACTATGGCTACACCTTC. This codes for CASSFHPSDGTGENYGYTF. V is TRBV7-6 and J is TRBJ1-2; 8 positions agree with TRBD1. The V and J ends lost 3 bases and 2 bases, in that order; junction bases with no gene match: 17. Germline V gives CDR1 SGHVS, CDR2 FNYEAQ. This CDR3 contains 19 residues. The whole variable domain, filled in from reference TRBV7-6 and TRBJ1-2, reads GAGVSQSPRYKVTKRGQDVALRCDPISGHVSLYWYRQALGQGPEFLTYFNYEAQQDKSGLPNDRFSAERPEGSISTLTIQRTEQRDSAMYRCASSFHPSDGTGENYGYTFGSGTRLTVV.

Here the CDR3 DNA reads TGTGCCAGCAGCCATCGCGGGGGTTTAAATGAAAAACTGTTTTTT. It encodes CASSHRGGLNEKLFF. The chain employs TRBV5-4 and TRBJ1-4; TRBD1 is a possible D gene (5 bases). The CDR3 spans 15 residues. Germline V lookup: CDR1 SGHNT, CDR2 YYREEE (reference sequence). Trimming shortened V by 4 bases and J by 5 bases, and 15 bases separated the two germline ends.

The CDR3 DNA follows: TGCGCCAGCAGCTGGGGGCAGAGAACTGAAGCTTTCTTT. Amino acids: CASSWGQRTEAFF. The rearrangement uses TRBV4-1 and TRBJ1-1; D may be TRBD1 (6 bases). V shed 5 bases and J shed 5 bases, with 12 bases lying between them. The CDR3 totals 13 residues. Germline V gene lookup returns CDR1 MGHRA and CDR2 YSYEKL.

This clonotype has just one count. The genes are TRBV4-1 and TRBJ1-1; D is possibly TRBD1 (5 bases). The CDR3 length is 18 residues. Germline V gives CDR1 MGHRA, CDR2 YSYEKL. V was shortened by 1 base and J by 4 bases, with 22 bases between the two germline ends. In nucleotides, the CDR3 is TGCGCCAGCAGCCAAGTTCTCGCTTGGGACGCGGGAAGCACTGAAGCTTTCTTT. Protein sequence: CASSQVLAWDAGSTEAFF.

This clonotype has more than one count but fewer than ten. The chain's CDR3 is CASSYSELQGGNSPLHF. CDR3 coding DNA: TGTGCCAGCAGTTACTCGGAACTACAGGGTGGCAATTCACCCCTCCACTTT. The V and J genes are TRBV6-5 and TRBJ1-6; D possibly corresponds to TRBD1 (6 bases). Trimming removed 0 bases from V and 7 bases from J, with 16 bases in between. The CDR3 is 17 amino acids. The V gene's germline CDR1 is MNHEY and CDR2 SVGAGI.

The V gene is TRBV14, the J gene TRBJ2-1, with 9 bases that match TRBD2. This CDR3 has 19 residues. V shed 0 bases and J 4 bases; nucleotides not matched to a gene: 13. Germline-derived CDR1 and CDR2 are SGHDN and FVKESK. The CDR3 loop reads CASSQDRIGLAGIYNEQFF. The CDR3 DNA sequence: TGTGCCAGCAGCCAAGATCGGATCGGGCTAGCGGGGATTTACAATGAGCAGTTCTTC.

The rearrangement uses TRBV6-2 or TRBV6-3 and TRBJ2-7; 9 nucleotides line up with TRBD1. The CDR3 totals 15 residues. V shed 0 bases, J shed 5 bases, and the junction held 5 bases outside the gene matches. CDR1 is MNHEY and CDR2 is SVGEGT in the germline V gene. The CDR3 DNA sequence: TGTGCCAGCAGTTACTCGCGGGACAGGGACGACGAGCAGTACGTC. This sequence encodes CASSYSRDRDDEQYV.

This clonotype showed up just a few times. J is TRBJ2-3 and V is TRBV7-9; 7 bases map to TRBD2. V dropped 1 base and J dropped 2; count of bases not matched to a gene: 6. This CDR3 is 16 amino acids long. Germline CDR1 and CDR2: SEHNR and FQNEAQ (reference sequence). The CDR3: CASSLGSSGVTDTQYF. For the CDR3, the DNA is TGTGCCAGCAGCTTAGGATCCAGCGGGGTCACAGATACGCAGTATTTT. The complete variable domain, with remaining parts taken from reference TRBV7-9 and TRBJ2-3, reads DTGVSQNPRHKITKRGQNVTFRCDPISEHNRLYWYRQTLGQGPEFLTYFQNEAQLEKSRLLSDRFSAERPKGSFSTLEIQRTEQGDSAMYLCASSLGSSGVTDTQYFGPGTRLTVL.

This chain links TRBV4-1 with TRBJ2-2; no reliable D call. This CDR3 comprises 14 residues. The germline CDR1 and CDR2 sequences are MGHRA and YSYEKL. Trimming took off 2 bases at V and 1 base at J, with 5 bases between the two ends. The chain's CDR3 is CASSQPGNTGELFF. The CDR3 bases are TGCGCCAGCAGCCAACCAGGGAACACCGGGGAGCTGTTTTTT.

The chain has TRBV11-2 and TRBJ1-1, with D tentatively TRBD1 (5 bases). Trimming cost V 2 bases and J 5 bases, with 18 bases left between them. The CDR3 runs 16 residues. Germline-derived CDR1 and CDR2 are SGHAT and FQNNGV. CDR3 in DNA: TGTGCCAGCAGCTTACGGGGACCTCCAGTGGAGACTGAAGCTTTCTTT. This codes for CASSLRGPPVETEAFF.

About this clonotype: A clone one base away is much larger, so this may be a read error. The J gene is TRBJ2-2, the V gene TRBV7-6, with D unclear. Per germline, CDR1 SGHVS and CDR2 FNYEAQ. This CDR3 spans 16 amino acids. V dropped 1 base and J dropped 6 bases, with 15 bases sitting between them. CDR3 protein: CASSLVKGLNAGELFF. Here the CDR3 DNA reads TGTGCCAGCAGCTTAGTCAAAGGGTTAAATGCCGGGGAGCTGTTTTTT.

The genes are TRBV28 and TRBJ2-7, with 7 bases matching TRBD2. V shed 2 bases, J shed 7 bases, and the junction held 5 bases outside the gene matches. This CDR3 contains 13 residues. Germline V gives CDR1 MDHEN, CDR2 SYDVKM. The DNA for the CDR3 is TGTGCCAGCAGTTTAACGCGGGAGCGAGAGCAGTACTTC. Translation: CASSLTREREQYF.

Notes on this clonotype: This may arise from a read error, as a much more abundant clone is one base away. The chain joins TRBV7-6 to TRBJ2-1, with TRBD2 matching 8 bases. CDR1 is SGHVS and CDR2 is FNYEAQ in the germline V gene. The CDR3 totals 17 residues. The DNA of the CDR3 is TGTGCCAGCAACTTAGAATTGGCGGGGGGTTTCTACAATGAGCAGTTCTTC. This sequence encodes CASNLELAGGFYNEQFF.

The genes are TRBV27 and TRBJ2-2; TRBD1 matches 8 bases. After removal of 5 bases from V and 0 bases from J, the junction contained 8 bases not matched to a gene. The V gene's germline CDR1 is MNHEY and CDR2 SMNVEV (reference sequence). CDR3 length equals 17 residues. CDR3 protein: CASSDEQGGPNTGELFF. DNA of the CDR3: TGTGCCAGCAGTGATGAACAGGGGGGACCGAACACCGGGGAGCTGTTTTTT.

The rearrangement uses TRBV7-8 and TRBJ2-5; 12 bases are shared with TRBD2. In germline, CDR1 is SGHVS, CDR2 FQNEAQ. CDR3 size: 16 residues. The V gene end was trimmed by 4 bases and the J gene end by 2 bases; junction bases not matched to a gene: 5. The DNA of the CDR3 is TGTGCCAGCAGCTCTACTAGCGGGGGGCCTCAAGAGACCCAGTACTTC. Translated, it gives CASSSTSGGPQETQYF.

The chain links TRBV27 to TRBJ2-3; TRBD1 matches 8 bases. Germline CDR1 reads MNHEY; CDR2 reads SMNVEV (reference sequence). This CDR3 is 17 amino acids long. J gave up 6 bases and V 4 bases, and 15 bases lay outside the gene matches. The CDR3 here is CASSSLLTGGLCDTQYF. Written as DNA, the CDR3 is TGTGCCAGCAGTTCCCTCCTTACAGGGGGTCTGTGCGATACGCAGTATTTT.

This rearrangement joins TRBV12-3 or TRBV12-4 to TRBJ1-2; a weak D match, TRBD1 (6 bases). The CDR3 length is 12 residues. The V gene lost 10 bases and the J gene lost 8 bases, with 17 bases spanning the gap. CDR3 nucleotide sequence: TGTGCCAACAGCAAACCCAGGGGCGGCTACACCTTC. Its protein is CANSKPRGGYTF.

The chain employs TRBV6-5 and TRBJ2-5; 9 bases are shared with TRBD2. Germline trimming cut 3 bases from V and 4 bases from J; bases unmatched to any gene: 6. The germline gives CDR1 MNHEY, CDR2 SVGAGI. The CDR3 length is 15 residues. The CDR3 DNA reads as TGTGCCAGCAGTTATAGGCGGGGGGGCCCAGAGACCCAGTACTTC. This encodes CASSYRRGGPETQYF.

CDR3 nucleotides: TGTGCCAGCAGCGCCCAATACGAGCAGTACTTC. Translation gives CASSAQYEQYF. The chain uses TRBV13 and TRBJ2-7; D gene ambiguous. The CDR3 contains 11 residues. Germline V gene data show CDR1 as PRHDT and CDR2 as FYEKMQ (reference sequence). Between the trimmed V and J ends, which lost 5 bases and 4 bases, there was a span of 6 bases. Drawing the rest from reference TRBV13 and TRBJ2-7, the complete variable domain is AAGVIQSPRHLIKEKRETATLKCYPIPRHDTVYWYQQGPGQDPQFLISFYEKMQSDKGSIPDRFSAQQFSDYHSELNMSSLELGDSALYFCASSAQYEQYFGPGTRLTVT.

V is TRBV6-2 or TRBV6-3 and J is TRBJ1-1; no reliable D call. With 5 bases removed from V and 3 bases from J, the gap between germline ends came to 4 bases. This CDR3 region has 11 residues. Germline V CDR1 and CDR2: MNHEY, SVGEGT. The CDR3 loop reads CASSEYTEAFF. DNA of the CDR3: TGTGCCAGCAGTGAATACACTGAAGCTTTCTTT.